A selection of T cell receptor beta chains follows, all from one sample in a study of control samples from healthy donors and cancer patients. Profiling relied on immunoSEQ multiplex PCR, and the TCRdb table lists in-frame clones only, not all of them. The sample has a few hundred thousand clones, over 75% seen once; the top ten hold just under 6.5%. Source material: PBMCs. Receptor source: a man aged 40-49 years with head and neck cancer. The CDR3 runs from the conserved cysteine through the conserved F or W. The order of the fields is V gene, clone size, J gene, D gene, CDR3 protein, CDR3 DNA. A D gene is named only where the DNA matches it firmly. Not all rows give a size; the values are once, few, many and, for expanded clones, a class.

v_call: TRBV14
clone_size: .
j_call: TRBJ2-7
d_call: TRBD1
cdr3_aa: CASSQMGQGSISF
cdr3_nt: TGTGCCAGCAGCCAAATGGGACAGGGATCGATTTCCTTC

v_call: TRBV6-5
clone_size: .
j_call: TRBJ2-2
d_call: .
cdr3_aa: CASSLPAPGTGELFF
cdr3_nt: TGTGCCAGCAGCCTTCCAGCTCCGGGCACCGGGGAGCTGTTTTTT

v_call: TRBV2
clone_size: .
j_call: TRBJ1-5
d_call: .
cdr3_aa: CASSGQGGNQPQHF
cdr3_nt: TGTGCCAGCAGTGGACAAGGAGGGAATCAGCCCCAGCATTTT

v_call: TRBV18
clone_size: .
j_call: TRBJ2-5
d_call: .
cdr3_aa: CASSPGEAWETQYF
cdr3_nt: TGTGCCAGCTCACCGGGGGAGGCTTGGGAGACCCAGTACTTC

v_call: TRBV19
clone_size: .
j_call: TRBJ2-7
d_call: TRBD1
cdr3_aa: CASRRAGQGNTYEQYF
cdr3_nt: TGTGCCAGCCGTAGGGCGGGACAGGGGAACACCTACGAGCAGTACTTC

v_call: TRBV5-4
clone_size: few
j_call: TRBJ1-1
d_call: .
cdr3_aa: CASSLEAAGAGTEAFF
cdr3_nt: TGTGCCAGCAGCTTGGAGGCCGCCGGGGCCGGCACTGAAGCTTTCTTT

v_call: TRBV5-5
clone_size: .
j_call: TRBJ2-7
d_call: .
cdr3_aa: CASSFPGQISYEQYF
cdr3_nt: TGTGCCAGCAGCTTCCCGGGACAAATCTCCTACGAGCAGTACTTC

v_call: TRBV3-1/TRBV3-2
clone_size: .
j_call: TRBJ2-7
d_call: .
cdr3_aa: CASSQGVGEQYF
cdr3_nt: TGTGCCAGCAGCCAAGGCGTCGGGGAACAGTACTTC

v_call: TRBV5-1
clone_size: .
j_call: TRBJ2-3
d_call: .
cdr3_aa: CASSLANYGGLTQSADTQYF
cdr3_nt: TGCGCCAGCAGCTTGGCTAATTACGGGGGGCTCACCCAAAGCGCAGATACGCAGTATTTT

v_call: TRBV5-4
clone_size: .
j_call: TRBJ1-1
d_call: .
cdr3_aa: CASSLATGGTTEAFF
cdr3_nt: TGTGCCAGCAGCTTGGCGACAGGCGGAACAACTGAAGCTTTCTTT

v_call: TRBV14
clone_size: many
j_call: TRBJ1-5
d_call: TRBD1
cdr3_aa: CASITNRGGNQPQHF
cdr3_nt: TGTGCCAGCATTACCAACAGGGGAGGGAATCAGCCCCAGCATTTT

v_call: TRBV5-8
clone_size: once
j_call: TRBJ2-7
d_call: TRBD1
cdr3_aa: CASSAQGAPEQYF
cdr3_nt: TGTGCCAGCAGTGCACAGGGGGCCCCCGAGCAGTACTTC

v_call: TRBV21-1
clone_size: .
j_call: TRBJ2-4
d_call: .
cdr3_aa: CASSCLEGTKNIQYF
cdr3_nt: TGTGCCAGCAGCTGTCTAGAAGGAACCAAAAACATTCAGTACTTC

v_call: TRBV6-4
clone_size: .
j_call: TRBJ2-1
d_call: TRBD2
cdr3_aa: CASSVGVSGIYNEQFF
cdr3_nt: TGTGCCAGCAGTGTAGGTGTTAGCGGGATCTACAATGAGCAGTTCTTC

v_call: TRBV5-1
clone_size: .
j_call: TRBJ2-1
d_call: TRBD2
cdr3_aa: CASSPLAGVSNNEQFF
cdr3_nt: TGCGCCAGCAGCCCTCTAGCGGGGGTTTCAAACAATGAGCAGTTCTTC

v_call: TRBV2
clone_size: once
j_call: TRBJ2-7
d_call: TRBD2
cdr3_aa: CASRYGTSGPYEQYF
cdr3_nt: TGTGCCAGCAGATACGGGACTAGCGGCCCATACGAGCAGTACTTC

v_call: TRBV11-2
clone_size: .
j_call: TRBJ2-2
d_call: TRBD1
cdr3_aa: CASRPRGGAGELFF
cdr3_nt: TGTGCCAGCAGGCCACGAGGGGGCGCCGGGGAGCTGTTTTTT

v_call: TRBV9
clone_size: .
j_call: TRBJ2-7
d_call: TRBD2
cdr3_aa: CASSVSSGLAGSEQYF
cdr3_nt: TGTGCCAGCAGCGTAAGTTCCGGACTAGCGGGAAGCGAGCAGTACTTC